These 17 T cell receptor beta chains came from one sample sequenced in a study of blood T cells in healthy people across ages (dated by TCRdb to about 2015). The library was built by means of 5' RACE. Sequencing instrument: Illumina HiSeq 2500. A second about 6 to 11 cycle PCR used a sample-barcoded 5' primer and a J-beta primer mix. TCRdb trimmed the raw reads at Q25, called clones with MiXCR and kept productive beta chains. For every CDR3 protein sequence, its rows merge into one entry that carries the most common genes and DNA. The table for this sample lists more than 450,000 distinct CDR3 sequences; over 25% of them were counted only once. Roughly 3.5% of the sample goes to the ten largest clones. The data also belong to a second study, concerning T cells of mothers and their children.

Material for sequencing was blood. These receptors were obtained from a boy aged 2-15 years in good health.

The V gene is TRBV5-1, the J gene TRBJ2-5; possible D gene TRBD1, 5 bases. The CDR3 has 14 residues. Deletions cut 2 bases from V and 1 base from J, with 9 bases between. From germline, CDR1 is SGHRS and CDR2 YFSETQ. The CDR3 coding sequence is TGCGCCAGCAGCTTAGGGGTATCCCAAGAGACCCAGTACTTC. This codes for CASSLGVSQETQYF.

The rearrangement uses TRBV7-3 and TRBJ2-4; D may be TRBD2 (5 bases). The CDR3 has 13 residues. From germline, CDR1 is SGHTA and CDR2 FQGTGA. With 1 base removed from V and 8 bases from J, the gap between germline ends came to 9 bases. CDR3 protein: CASSLITGDIQYF. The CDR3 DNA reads TGTGCCAGCAGCTTAATTACCGGGGACATTCAGTACTTC. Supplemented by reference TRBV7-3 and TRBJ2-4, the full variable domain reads GAGVSQTPSNKVTEKGKYVELRCDPISGHTALYWYRQSLGQGPEFLIYFQGTGAADDSGLPNDRFFAVRPEGSVSTLKIQRTERGDSAVYLCASSLITGDIQYFGAGTRLSVL.

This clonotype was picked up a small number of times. The CDR3 DNA follows: TGCAGCGCTCTAGGGGGGCAAGGAATGAACACTGAAGCTTTCTTT. Amino acids: CSALGGQGMNTEAFF. The genes are TRBV29-1 and TRBJ1-1; D might be TRBD1 (6 bases). The CDR3 totals 15 residues. Deletions cut 7 bases from V and 0 bases from J, with 18 bases between. Germline V gene sequence: CDR1 SQVTM, CDR2 ANQGSEA.

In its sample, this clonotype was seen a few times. CDR3 in DNA: TGTGCCATCAGTGCTGCAGGGGTGGGAGAAGAGACCCAGTACTTC. This encodes CAISAAGVGEETQYF. The chain has TRBV10-3 and TRBJ2-5; D is perhaps TRBD1 (6 bases). Trimming removed 4 bases at V and 3 bases at J, with 15 bases between. Per the germline V gene, CDR1 is ENHRY and CDR2 is SYGVKD. The CDR3 runs to 15 residues.

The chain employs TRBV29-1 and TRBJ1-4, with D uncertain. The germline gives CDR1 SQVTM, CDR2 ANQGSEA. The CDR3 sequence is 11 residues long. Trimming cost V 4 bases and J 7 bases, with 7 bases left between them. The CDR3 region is CSVGTVEKLFF. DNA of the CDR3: TGCAGCGTTGGGACGGTTGAAAAACTGTTTTTT.

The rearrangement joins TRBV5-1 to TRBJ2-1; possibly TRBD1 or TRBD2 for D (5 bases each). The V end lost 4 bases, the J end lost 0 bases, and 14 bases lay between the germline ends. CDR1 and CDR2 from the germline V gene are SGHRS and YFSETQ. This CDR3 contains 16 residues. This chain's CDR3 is CASSPTEGSSYNEQFF. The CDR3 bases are TGCGCCAGCAGCCCTACCGAGGGGAGCTCCTACAATGAGCAGTTCTTC. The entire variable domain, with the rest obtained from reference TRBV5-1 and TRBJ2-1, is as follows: KAGVTQTPRYLIKTRGQQVTLSCSPISGHRSVSWYQQTPGQGLQFLFEYFSETQRNKGNFPGRFSGRQFSNSRSEMNVSTLELGDSALYLCASSPTEGSSYNEQFFGPGTRLTVL.

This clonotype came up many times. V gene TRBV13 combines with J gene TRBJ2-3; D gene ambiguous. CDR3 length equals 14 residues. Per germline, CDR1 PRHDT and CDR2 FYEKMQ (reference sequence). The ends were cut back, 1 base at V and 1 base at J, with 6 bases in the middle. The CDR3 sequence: CASSLAAGTDTQYF. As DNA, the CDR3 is TGTGCCAGCAGCTTAGCGGCAGGCACAGATACGCAGTATTTT. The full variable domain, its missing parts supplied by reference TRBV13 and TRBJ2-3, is AAGVIQSPRHLIKEKRETATLKCYPIPRHDTVYWYQQGPGQDPQFLISFYEKMQSDKGSIPDRFSAQQFSDYHSELNMSSLELGDSALYFCASSLAAGTDTQYFGPGTRLTVL.

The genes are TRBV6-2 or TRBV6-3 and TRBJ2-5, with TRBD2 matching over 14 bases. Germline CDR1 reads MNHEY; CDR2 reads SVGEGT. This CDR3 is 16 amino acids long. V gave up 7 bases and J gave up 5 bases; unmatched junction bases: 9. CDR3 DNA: TGTGCCAGCAAAGTCTTGACTAGCGGGGGGGCGGAGACCCAGTACTTC. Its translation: CASKVLTSGGAETQYF.

CDR3 nucleotides: TGTGCCATCAGTGAGTCTGGGAGCCAAGAGACCCAGTACTTC. Its translation: CAISESGSQETQYF. V and J are TRBV10-3 and TRBJ2-5, with D perhaps TRBD2 (5 bases). Trimming removed 0 bases from V and 1 base from J, with 6 bases in between. The length of the CDR3 is 14 residues. Germline-derived CDR1 and CDR2 are ENHRY and SYGVKD.

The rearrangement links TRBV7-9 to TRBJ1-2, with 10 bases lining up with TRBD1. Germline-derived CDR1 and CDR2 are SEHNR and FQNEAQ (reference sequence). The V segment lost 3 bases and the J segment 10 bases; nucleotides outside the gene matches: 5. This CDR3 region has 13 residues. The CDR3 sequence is CASSFGQGGDYTF. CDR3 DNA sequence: TGTGCCAGCAGCTTCGGACAGGGGGGAGACTACACCTTC.

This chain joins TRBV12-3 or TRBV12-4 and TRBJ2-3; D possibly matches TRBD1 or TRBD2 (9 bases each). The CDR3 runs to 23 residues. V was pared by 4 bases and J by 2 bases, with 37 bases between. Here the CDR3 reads CASSSTLKPGQGSSGTYTDTQYF. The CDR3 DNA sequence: TGTGCCAGCAGTTCAACCCTCAAACCGGGACAGGGATCTAGCGGGACTTACACAGATACGCAGTATTTT.

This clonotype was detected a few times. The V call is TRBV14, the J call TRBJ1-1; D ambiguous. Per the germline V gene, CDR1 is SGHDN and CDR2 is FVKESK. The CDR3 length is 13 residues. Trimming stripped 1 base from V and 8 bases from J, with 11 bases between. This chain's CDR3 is CASSQVNTAEAFF. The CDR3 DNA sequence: TGTGCCAGCAGCCAAGTCAACACAGCCGAAGCTTTCTTT.

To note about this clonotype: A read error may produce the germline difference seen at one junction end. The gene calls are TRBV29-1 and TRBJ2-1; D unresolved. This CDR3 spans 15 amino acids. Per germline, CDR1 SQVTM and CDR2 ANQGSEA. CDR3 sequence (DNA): TGCAGCGTTTCATTAGCCCGTAGCTCCTACAATGAGCGGTTCTTC. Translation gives CSVSLARSSYNERFF.

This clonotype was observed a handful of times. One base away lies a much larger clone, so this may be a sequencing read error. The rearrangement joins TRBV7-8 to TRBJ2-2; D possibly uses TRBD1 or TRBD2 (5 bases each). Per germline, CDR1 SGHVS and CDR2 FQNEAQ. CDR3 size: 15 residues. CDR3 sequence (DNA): TGTGCCAGCAGCCGCGCAACGGGGCGAACCGGGAAGCTGTTTTTT. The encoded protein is CASSRATGRTGKLFF.

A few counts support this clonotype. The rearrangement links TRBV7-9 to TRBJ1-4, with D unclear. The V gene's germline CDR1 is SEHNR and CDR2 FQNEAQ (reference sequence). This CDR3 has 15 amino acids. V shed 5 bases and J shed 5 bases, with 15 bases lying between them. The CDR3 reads CASSGPQANNEKLFF. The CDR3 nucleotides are TGTGCCAGCAGCGGACCCCAGGCTAACAATGAAAAACTGTTTTTT.

CDR3 nucleotides: TGTGCCAGCAGTTACCTGAAAGGAAACACTGAAGCTTTCTTT. This sequence encodes CASSYLKGNTEAFF. The chain couples TRBV6-5 to TRBJ1-1; no definite D call. V lost 2 bases, J lost 2 bases, and 9 bases lay in between. CDR3 length: 14 amino acids. Germline V gives CDR1 MNHEY, CDR2 SVGAGI.

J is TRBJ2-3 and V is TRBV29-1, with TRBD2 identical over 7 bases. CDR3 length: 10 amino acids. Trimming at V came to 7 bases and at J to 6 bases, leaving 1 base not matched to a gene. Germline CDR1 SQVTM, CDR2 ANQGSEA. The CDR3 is CSGGGDTQYF. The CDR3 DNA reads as TGCAGCGGGGGGGGGGATACGCAGTATTTT.